These 19 T cell receptor beta chains came from one sample sequenced in a study of blood T cell repertoires in COVID-19. Assay: immunoSEQ multiplex PCR; the TCRdb copy retains only in-frame clones and omits some. The sample carries 150,000 to 200,000 clones, roughly 80% recorded once. Sequenced input: PBMCs or T cells enriched from blood (not recorded which). Receptors originate from a man in his forties or fifties who had recovered from COVID-19.

The chain employs TRBV2 and TRBJ2-3; 10 bases line up with TRBD2. Germline loops: CDR1 SNHLY, CDR2 FYNNEI. The CDR3 covers 14 residues. V was pared by 8 bases and J by 7 bases, with 9 bases of the junction left unmatched. This CDR3 is CASSRAGGSNTQYF. The CDR3 bases are TGTGCCAGCTCACGAGCGGGGGGGAGCAATACGCAGTATTTT.

The chain is built from TRBV29-1 and TRBJ1-4; the match to TRBD1 covers 7 bases. V lost 4 bases and J lost 7; bases outside the gene matches: 21. The CDR3 runs to 18 residues. The V gene's germline CDR1 is SQVTM and CDR2 ANQGSEA. The CDR3 loop is CSVAGWAAGGSSREKLFF. The CDR3 DNA reads TGCAGCGTTGCGGGGTGGGCCGCAGGGGGGTCAAGTCGTGAAAAACTGTTTTTT.

V gene TRBV5-1 combines with J gene TRBJ2-5; the D is unclear. The ends were cut back, 0 bases at V and 5 bases at J, with 17 bases in the middle. This CDR3 contains 16 residues. Germline loops: CDR1 SGHRS, CDR2 YFSETQ. CDR3 nucleotides: TGCGCCAGCAGCTTGGCGCCTTTCCTACTACGGGAGACCCAGTACTTC. This encodes CASSLAPFLLRETQYF.

The chain couples TRBV5-4 to TRBJ2-5, with a possible D match to TRBD1 (5 bases). The germline V gene has CDR1 SGHNT and CDR2 YYREEE (reference sequence). V was pared by 4 bases and J by 2 bases, with 12 bases between. This CDR3 comprises 14 residues. The CDR3 sequence is CASSPRQKQETQYF. Here the CDR3 DNA reads TGTGCCAGCAGCCCGAGACAGAAACAAGAGACCCAGTACTTC.

This sequence joins TRBV7-6 and TRBJ2-1; 9 bases are shared with TRBD1. CDR3 length: 13 amino acids. Germline V gene data show CDR1 as SGHVS and CDR2 as FNYEAQ. V was pared by 10 bases and J by 7 bases, with 8 bases of the junction left unmatched. CDR3 nucleotides: TGTGCCACCGGGACAGGGAGGAATAATGAGCAGTTCTTC. Residues: CATGTGRNNEQFF.

V usage is TRBV13 and J usage is TRBJ1-2; 8 nucleotides line up with TRBD1. Germline CDR1 and CDR2: PRHDT and FYEKMQ (reference sequence). This CDR3 is 13 amino acids long. V shed 8 bases, J shed 2 bases, and the junction held 4 bases outside the gene matches. CDR3: CASHNRGNYGYTF. The CDR3 DNA follows: TGTGCCAGCCATAACAGGGGGAACTATGGCTACACCTTC. Combining the CDR3 with reference TRBV13 and TRBJ1-2 gives the whole variable domain AAGVIQSPRHLIKEKRETATLKCYPIPRHDTVYWYQQGPGQDPQFLISFYEKMQSDKGSIPDRFSAQQFSDYHSELNMSSLELGDSALYFCASHNRGNYGYTFGSGTRLTVV.

The V and J genes are TRBV5-4 and TRBJ1-2; a weak D match, TRBD1 (5 bases). Germline V gives CDR1 SGHNT, CDR2 YYREEE (reference sequence). The CDR3 is made up of 13 amino acids. V was clipped by 4 bases and J by 2 bases, with 9 bases between them. The CDR3 loop reads CASSKGANYGYTF. The CDR3 DNA follows: TGTGCCAGCAGCAAAGGGGCGAACTATGGCTACACCTTC.

The CDR3 region has the DNA TGTGCCTGCTCTAGCGGGGGTGATCAAGAGACCCAGTACTTC. This codes for CACSSGGDQETQYF. The chain couples TRBV7-6 to TRBJ2-5; 10 nucleotides agree with TRBD2. Losses at the gene ends were 11 bases for V and 2 bases for J; bases not matched to a gene: 8. The germline V gene has CDR1 SGHVS and CDR2 FNYEAQ. The length of the CDR3 is 14 residues.

In its sample, this clone was seen a few times. This sequence joins TRBV19 and TRBJ1-6, with unresolved D. The V end lost 5 bases, the J end lost 8 bases, and 10 bases lay between the germline ends. The CDR3 is 13 residues long. CDR1 and CDR2 from the germline V gene are LNHDA and SQIVND (reference sequence). The CDR3 region is CASSQALYSPLHF. CDR3 DNA: TGTGCCAGTAGTCAAGCTCTGTATTCACCCCTCCACTTT. The complete variable domain, with remaining parts taken from reference TRBV19 and TRBJ1-6, reads DGGITQSPKYLFRKEGQNVTLSCEQNLNHDAMYWYRQDPGQGLRLIYYSQIVNDFQKGDIAEGYSVSREKKESFPLTVTSAQKNPTAFYLCASSQALYSPLHFGNGTRLTVT.

This rearrangement joins TRBV18 to TRBJ2-1; unclear D gene. The CDR3 is made up of 14 amino acids. Germline V lookup: CDR1 KGHSH, CDR2 LQKENI. The ends were cut back, 6 bases at V and 9 bases at J, with 18 bases in the middle. CDR3 bases: TGTGCCAGCTCTCTCCAGACTGTCTTCAGTGAGCAGTTCTTC. As protein: CASSLQTVFSEQFF.

The chain joins TRBV2 to TRBJ2-3; TRBD2 matches at 10 bases. The CDR3 is 14 residues long. Germline V CDR1 and CDR2: SNHLY, FYNNEI. J gave up 2 bases and V 5 bases, and 1 base lay outside the gene matches. The CDR3 coding sequence is TGTGCCAGCAGTCTAGCGGGGGTCACAGATACGCAGTATTTT. Residues: CASSLAGVTDTQYF.

The CDR3: CASSPRPGQGIGGLNEKLFF. DNA of the CDR3: TGTGCCAGCAGCCCCCGCCCGGGACAGGGAATCGGTGGGCTTAATGAAAAACTGTTTTTT. The chain combines TRBV9 with TRBJ1-4, with 9 bases aligning to TRBD1. CDR3 length equals 20 residues. The V gene end was trimmed by 4 bases and the J gene end by 4 bases; junction bases not matched to a gene: 20. In germline, CDR1 is SGDLS, CDR2 YYNGEE.

The chain couples TRBV6-5 to TRBJ1-5; 8 positions match TRBD1. Germline V lookup: CDR1 MNHEY, CDR2 SVGAGI. This CDR3 spans 13 amino acids. V dropped 9 bases and J dropped 2; count of bases not matched to a gene: 3. In nucleotides, the CDR3 is TGTGCCAGTCAGGGGGCTCGCAATCAGCCCCAGCATTTT. Translated, it gives CASQGARNQPQHF.

V usage is TRBV5-1 and J usage is TRBJ2-5; 12 bases are a match to TRBD2. Germline trimming cut 7 bases from V and 3 bases from J; bases unmatched to any gene: 10. The CDR3 loop spans 16 amino acids. Germline CDR1 SGHRS, CDR2 YFSETQ. CDR3 DNA sequence: TGCGCCAGCTTGGGGCCACGGACTAGCGGGAAAGAGACCCAGTACTTC. Translation gives CASLGPRTSGKETQYF.

The chain employs TRBV4-1 and TRBJ2-3; D uncertain. Looked up from germline, CDR1 is MGHRA and CDR2 is YSYEKL. This CDR3 comprises 14 residues. V was cut by 4 bases and J by 1 base, with 9 bases left in between. For the CDR3, the DNA is TGCGCCAGCAGCCCCAGGTTCGGCACAGATACGCAGTATTTT. Amino acid sequence: CASSPRFGTDTQYF.

The chain combines TRBV3-1 (or the pseudogene TRBV3-2) with TRBJ1-6, with D possibly matching TRBD1 (6 bases). Germline V gene lookup returns CDR1 LGHDT and CDR2 YNNKEL (reference sequence). Trimming pared 3 bases from V and 10 bases from J, leaving 16 bases between. This CDR3 has 15 residues. The CDR3 region is CASSQDQGLISPLHF. The CDR3 region has the DNA TGTGCCAGCAGCCAGGATCAGGGGTTAATCTCACCCCTCCACTTT.

The rearrangement links TRBV23-1 to TRBJ1-4; D is unresolved. TRBV23-1 is an open reading frame, and its role is uncertain. The CDR3 length is 11 residues. CDR3 sequence reads: CHRSLSEKLFF. The CDR3 DNA is TGCCACCGGAGCCTTTCCGAAAAACTGTTTTTT.

The count of this clone is one. The rearrangement links TRBV20-1 to TRBJ1-2, with a weak D call TRBD1 (5 bases). This CDR3 is 14 amino acids long. CDR1 is DFQATT, CDR2 SNEGSKA, per germline (reference sequence). Trimming left V 3 bases short and J 3 bases short, with 14 bases between. The CDR3 loop reads CSASLGAGYYGYTF. Here the CDR3 DNA reads TGCAGTGCTAGTCTAGGGGCAGGGTACTATGGCTACACCTTC.

This chain links TRBV30 with TRBJ1-4, with a tentative D call TRBD1 (6 bases). Trimming stripped 0 bases from V and 7 bases from J, with 12 bases between. CDR1 is GTSNPN and CDR2 is SVGIG in the germline V gene (reference sequence). The CDR3 is 14 residues long. CDR3: CAWSVGTMSEKLFF. CDR3 nucleotides: TGTGCCTGGAGTGTGGGGACAATGAGTGAAAAACTGTTTTTT.